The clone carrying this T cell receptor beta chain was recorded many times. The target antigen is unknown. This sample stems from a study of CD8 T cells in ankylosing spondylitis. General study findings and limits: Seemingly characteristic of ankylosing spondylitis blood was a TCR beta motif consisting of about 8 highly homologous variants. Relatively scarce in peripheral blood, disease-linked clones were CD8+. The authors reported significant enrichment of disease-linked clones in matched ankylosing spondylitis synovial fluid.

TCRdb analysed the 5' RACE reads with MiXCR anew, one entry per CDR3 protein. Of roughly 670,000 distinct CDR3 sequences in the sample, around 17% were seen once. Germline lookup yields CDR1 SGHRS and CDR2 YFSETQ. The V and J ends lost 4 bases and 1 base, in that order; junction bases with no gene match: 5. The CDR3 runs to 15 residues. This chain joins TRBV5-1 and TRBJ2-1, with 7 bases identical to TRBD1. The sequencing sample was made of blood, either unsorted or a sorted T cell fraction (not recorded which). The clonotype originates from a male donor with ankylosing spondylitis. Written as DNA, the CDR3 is TGCGCCAGCAGCCAACCGGGACAGTCCTACAATGAGCAGTTCTTC. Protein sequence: CASSQPGQSYNEQFF.